A single TCR beta chain is shown here with its context. This clonotype has a handful of counts. This clone's antigen is unknown. Within one base of it there is no much larger clone, and no base qualities were kept. The time point label of this sample denotes: patch test 2, 6 weeks after DPC sensitization. The sample's treatment or condition label is to be understood as: therapeutic diphenylcyclopropenone sensitization with weekly scalp DPC. Total RNA was extracted from unfractionated whole blood collected in Tempus Blood RNA tubes. At each patch-test visit, blood was drawn before the patch test was applied. Patients were eligible if aged 18 to 70, diagnosed with alopecia and judged suitable for DPC therapy, and pregnant patients were excluded. This sample was taken from a study of human T cells and chemical hapten exposure (dated by TCRdb to the early 2020s). Study-wide context: For sensitization, 2% DPC in acetone was applied to a roughly 2 cm by roughly 2 cm area of upper inner arm skin. Weekly therapeutic DPC doses were additionally applied to the scalp of patients throughout the roughly 25-week study period. Patch testing was done on the upper back using Finn chambers containing 0.01% DPC, and results were scored after 6 days according to International Contact Dermatitis Research Group standards. Most of the patients in the cohort were female, and the cohort covered alopecia areata with under or over 50% scalp involvement, alopecia totalis and alopecia universalis. Libraries were pooled for sequencing, and per-sample TCR yields varied mainly because of small differences in library volumes within the pool. In alopecia patients, the study followed how the peripheral blood TCR repertoire changed in vivo over primary and secondary sensitization to diphenylcyclopropenone (DPC), a hapten. Patient blood was sampled pre-sensitization (week 0) and at 2, 6 and about 24 weeks after DPC sensitization. Blood for TCR sequencing was provided by twenty-nine alopecia patients at one to four time points (pre-sensitization, 2, 6 and 24 weeks). Each blood RNA sample was used to sequence both TCR alpha and TCR beta chains.

Paper-wide results and their limitations: DPC sensitization did not change the number of TCRs with a frequency above 1 in 1000, and there was no evidence of changes in global repertoire structure. Compared with pre-sensitization or healthy control sets, expanded TCRs formed significantly more large CDR3 similarity clusters, which is consistent with antigen-driven responses. Alopecia, a presumed autoimmune disease, was present in all patients, so the immune response of the patients might differ from that of healthy individuals. After repeated subsampling, the strength of the expansion versus patch-test correlation and the threshold at which it became significant changed. A positive correlation was found between the number of PT1 expanded TCRs and patch test score, with significance reached at thresholds 8, 16 and 32 but not 4.

The library was obtained by RACE. Sequencing took place on a NextSeq 500. During library preparation, unique molecular identifiers were attached to individual cDNA molecules so that TCRs could be counted in a quantitative, reproducible way. Per the authors' processing: Samples had a median of about 96,000 TCRs, with a range from roughly 23,224 to 700,000. V, J and CDR3 annotation of the TCR reads was carried out using the Decombinator software suite. For the PS versus PT1 abundance plots, all samples were subsampled to the same number of TCRs (28,000). Expanded TCRs were defined as absent before sensitization and observed at least eight times at the 2-week time point. TCRdb reworked the public reads: Q25 trimming with fastp, MiXCR clone assembly, productive beta chains retained. Records with the same CDR3 protein are collapsed into one entry carrying the most frequent genes and DNA. These V and J calls rely on TCRdb rather than the paper's analysis. Here the sample has tens of thousands of distinct CDR3 sequences; 9.6% occur a single time. Of the sample, 13% to 15% falls within the top ten clones.

For this chain, trimming is 2 bases at the V end and 8 bases at the J end, and the number of junction bases without a gene match is 5. Taken from the germline V gene, the CDR1 and CDR2 loops are MNHEY and SVGEGT. The CDR3 goes from the cysteine to the phenylalanine over 15 residues. Left in the record is the CDR3 DNA by itself, 45 bases read in frame from the first base. This TCR was sampled from a woman aged 25 to 39 with alopecia areata. Some clones in this sample may be carry-over from other donors' samples. Material: whole blood, obtained in connection with sensitization to the hapten diphenylcyclopropenone (DPC). This sequence uses TRBV6-2 or TRBV6-3 and TRBJ2-1, with TRBD2 identical over 11 junction bases. The nucleotide sequence reads TGTGCCAGCAGTTACCGTAGCGGGGGGGACGATGAGCAGTTCTTC. This yields the protein CASSYRSGGDDEQFF.